This record concerns one TCR beta chain sequence. Antigen: not known. The record originates from a study of T cell responses to AZD1222 COVID-19 vaccine. Broader study findings: Among AZD1222 vaccinees, only 6 or 7 were seropositive at baseline.

V was pared by 6 bases and J by 6 bases, with 12 bases between. The CDR3 contains 14 residues. CDR1 is SNHLY, CDR2 FYNNEI, per germline. Using immunoSEQ multiplex PCR, the repertoire was profiled, and TCRdb retains in-frame clones only, with some absent. Of 150,000 or so clones listed, about 89% are singletons. V is TRBV2 and J is TRBJ1-6; TRBD1 is a possible D gene (5 bases). The sequence was obtained from an adult who received the AZD1222 COVID-19 vaccine. Source: peripheral blood, taken 28 days after the second AZD1222 dose. The CDR3, as DNA: TGTGCCAGCAGCCAAGACAGCCTTAATTCACCCCTCCACTTT. This codes for CASSQDSLNSPLHF.